Listed here are 24 T cell receptor beta chains from one sample, sequenced in a study of cytomegalovirus exposure and HLA in healthy donors. The study ran its PCR with 60 Vbeta and 13 Jbeta primers. The protocol was immunoSEQ multiplex PCR, while the TCRdb copy is restricted to in-frame clones and leaves out a portion. The sample carries over 150,000 clones, 77% recorded once. The sequencing input was PBMCs. Source of these receptors: a woman aged 25-40 years in good health and CMV-seropositive.

This chain uses TRBV27 with TRBJ1-2; 8 bases line up with TRBD1. The CDR3 has 15 residues. The junction had 10 bases not matched to a gene; V was cut back by 5 bases and J by 5 bases. Germline V gives CDR1 MNHEY, CDR2 SMNVEV (reference sequence). Written as DNA, the CDR3 is TGTGCCAGCAGTCTAGGACAGGGAGGAGGGTATGGCTACACCTTC. Protein product: CASSLGQGGGYGYTF.

The V gene is TRBV7-6, the J gene TRBJ1-2; no firm D call. V lost 5 bases, J lost 8 bases, and 12 bases lay in between. Germline assignment: CDR1 SGHVS and CDR2 FNYEAQ. The CDR3 extends over 12 amino acids. The CDR3 protein is CASSTPPGGYTF. The CDR3 region has the DNA TGTGCCAGCAGCACACCCCCGGGAGGCTACACCTTC.

The genes are TRBV2 and TRBJ1-1, with TRBD1 identical over 11 bases. There are 14 residues in the CDR3. V dropped 3 bases and J dropped 10; count of bases not matched to a gene: 7. Germline CDR1 reads SNHLY; CDR2 reads FYNNEI. CDR3 amino acids: CASSEGQGVFRAFF. The CDR3 DNA follows: TGTGCCAGCAGTGAGGGACAGGGGGTTTTTCGAGCTTTCTTT.

The sample holds a few counts of this clone. The CDR3 loop reads CASSPDADTQYF. CDR3 nucleotides: TGTGCCAGCAGCCCAGATGCAGATACGCAGTATTTT. The V gene is TRBV7-9, the J gene TRBJ2-3; D unresolved. The CDR3 is made up of 12 amino acids. V lost 5 bases, J lost 4 bases, and 7 bases lay in between. CDR1 is SEHNR, CDR2 FQNEAQ, per germline (reference sequence).

This rearrangement joins TRBV9 to TRBJ2-2, with a weak D call TRBD2 (7 bases). Deletions cut 5 bases from V and 1 base from J, with 15 bases between. Germline V gene data show CDR1 as SGDLS and CDR2 as YYNGEE. This CDR3 is built from 16 residues. CDR3 sequence (DNA): TGTGCCAGCAGGCCCGGCGGGGGACAGAACACCGGGGAGCTGTTTTTT. It is translated as CASRPGGGQNTGELFF.

The J gene is TRBJ2-7, the V gene TRBV5-1, with 9 nucleotides matching TRBD1. Germline-derived CDR1 and CDR2 are SGHRS and YFSETQ. This CDR3 has 14 residues. Unmatched junction bases numbered 9, after V lost 4 bases and J lost 7 bases. The CDR3 nucleotides read TGCGCCAGCAGCCTGGATTCGACAGGGGGAGAGCAGTACTTC. As protein: CASSLDSTGGEQYF. Complete variable domain (other parts from reference TRBV5-1 and TRBJ2-7): KAGVTQTPRYLIKTRGQQVTLSCSPISGHRSVSWYQQTPGQGLQFLFEYFSETQRNKGNFPGRFSGRQFSNSRSEMNVSTLELGDSALYLCASSLDSTGGEQYFGPGTRLTVT.

The chain employs TRBV4-3 and TRBJ1-2, with D hard to call. The CDR3 runs 16 residues. Germline loops: CDR1 LGHNA, CDR2 YSLEER. Trimming removed 0 bases at V and 4 bases at J, with 15 bases between. In DNA form, the CDR3 reads TGCGCCAGCAGCCAAGAAGTAGAACAGCAGAGCTATGGCTACACCTTC. Its translation: CASSQEVEQQSYGYTF.

The chain uses TRBV5-4 and TRBJ1-5, with a weak D call TRBD1 (6 bases). The CDR3 sequence is 14 residues long. Germline lookup yields CDR1 SGHNT and CDR2 YYREEE (reference sequence). V lost 4 bases to trimming and J lost 0 bases, with 8 bases between them. This CDR3 reads CASSLQGSNQPQHF. The CDR3 region has the DNA TGTGCCAGCAGCCTACAGGGTAGCAATCAGCCCCAGCATTTT.

CDR3 residues: CAWSANRGGYTF. CDR3 in DNA: TGTGCCTGGAGTGCGAACAGGGGTGGCTACACCTTC. This chain joins TRBV30 and TRBJ1-2, with 7 bases aligning to TRBD1. The germline V gene encodes CDR1 GTSNPN and CDR2 SVGIG (reference sequence). The CDR3 has 12 residues. Trimming cost V 1 base and J 7 bases; bases outside gene matches: 3.

V usage is TRBV13 and J usage is TRBJ1-5; a weak D match, TRBD1 (6 bases). This CDR3 has 17 amino acids. The germline gives CDR1 PRHDT, CDR2 FYEKMQ (reference sequence). The germline V and J ends were trimmed by 5 bases and 1 base, with 18 bases remaining between them. The CDR3 is CASSMAAGGGSNQPQHF. CDR3 nucleotide sequence: TGTGCCAGCAGCATGGCCGCTGGGGGCGGGAGCAATCAGCCCCAGCATTTT.

This sequence joins TRBV6-5 and TRBJ2-7; 11 bases line up with TRBD1. Germline V gene lookup returns CDR1 MNHEY and CDR2 SVGAGI. Trimming cost V 5 bases and J 4 bases; bases outside gene matches: 7. The CDR3 length is 15 residues. CDR3 nucleotides: TGTGCCAGCAGTCTCCGGGACAGGGGGGTATACGAGCAGTACTTC. It translates to CASSLRDRGVYEQYF.

There are a few counts of this clone. The CDR3 DNA is TGTGCCAGCATAGGGGGCGCATACGAGCAGTACTTC. This encodes CASIGGAYEQYF. The V call is TRBV2, the J call TRBJ2-7; 7 bases align to TRBD1. Germline lookup yields CDR1 SNHLY and CDR2 FYNNEI. V shed 7 bases and J 4 bases; nucleotides not matched to a gene: 4. The CDR3 runs to 12 residues.

The chain combines TRBV28 with TRBJ1-2; D might be TRBD1 (6 bases). This CDR3 is built from 19 residues. Germline V CDR1 and CDR2: MDHEN, SYDVKM. Trimming left V 4 bases short and J 2 bases short, with 26 bases between. The CDR3 coding sequence is TGTGCCAGCAGTTCCACCGACCTGAAGACAGGCGCGAACAACTATGGCTACACCTTC. This translates into CASSSTDLKTGANNYGYTF.

CDR3 sequence: CASSFPGQSYEQYF. The CDR3 bases are TGTGCCAGCAGCTTCCCGGGACAGAGCTACGAGCAGTACTTC. V is TRBV2 and J is TRBJ2-7, with 7 bases lining up with TRBD1. Germline-derived CDR1 and CDR2 are SNHLY and FYNNEI. CDR3 length: 14 residues. Trimming cost V 6 bases and J 3 bases; bases outside gene matches: 8.

This rearrangement joins TRBV10-3 to TRBJ1-2; D remains unclear. CDR3 length: 13 residues. From germline, CDR1 is ENHRY and CDR2 SYGVKD. The V end was cut by 3 bases, the J end by 3 bases, with 8 bases between. CDR3 in DNA: TGTGCCATCAGTGACCAATCCCACTATGGCTACACCTTC. Its protein product is CAISDQSHYGYTF.

The J gene is TRBJ2-3, the V gene TRBV6-1; D not certain. This CDR3 has 16 amino acids. Trimming took off 3 bases at V and 2 bases at J, with 15 bases between the two ends. Looked up from germline, CDR1 is MNHNS and CDR2 is SASEGT. CDR3 bases: TGTGCCAGCAGTGATCCCCGGAGCCTTTTCACAGATACGCAGTATTTT. Translation: CASSDPRSLFTDTQYF.

The chain is built from TRBV30 and TRBJ2-7; D unresolved. The CDR3 is 11 amino acids. Germline CDR1 and CDR2: GTSNPN and SVGIG (reference sequence). Trimming left V 2 bases short and J 2 bases short, with 4 bases between. The DNA of the CDR3 is TGTGCCTGGAGTTCTCCCTACGAGCAGTACTTC. This encodes CAWSSPYEQYF. The complete variable domain, with remaining parts taken from reference TRBV30 and TRBJ2-7, reads SQTIHQWPATLVQPVGSPLSLECTVEGTSNPNLYWYRQAAGRGLQLLFYSVGIGQISSEVPQNLSASRPQDRQFILSSKKLLLSDSGFYLCAWSSPYEQYFGPGTRLTVT.

The gene calls are TRBV9 and TRBJ1-4, with unresolved D. This CDR3 region has 14 residues. V was trimmed by 0 bases and J by 6 bases, leaving 9 bases between them. From germline, CDR1 is SGDLS and CDR2 YYNGEE. The CDR3 coding sequence is TGTGCCAGCAGCGTAGGAAACGGGGATGAAAAACTGTTTTTT. Its protein is CASSVGNGDEKLFF.

The gene calls are TRBV7-2 and TRBJ2-5, with D possibly TRBD2 on 6 matching bases. V lost 3 bases to trimming and J lost 5 bases, with 13 bases between them. Germline CDR1 is SGHTA and CDR2 is FQGNSA. There are 14 residues in the CDR3. The CDR3 DNA sequence: TGTGCCAGCAGCTTGGGACTTTCGGGGGAGACCCAGTACTTC. It specifies CASSLGLSGETQYF.

This clone has just a few counts. This chain connects TRBV2 to TRBJ2-7; maybe TRBD2 (5 bases). V was pared by 6 bases and J by 0 bases, with 18 bases between. Germline assignment: CDR1 SNHLY and CDR2 FYNNEI. The CDR3 covers 16 residues. The DNA of the CDR3 is TGTGCCAGCAGAGACTTAGCGAGCATTAGCTCCTACGAGCAGTACTTC. Its translation: CASRDLASISSYEQYF.

The CDR3 sequence is CASSLPGAPNEKLFF. The CDR3 coding sequence is TGTGCCAGCAGCTTGCCAGGGGCACCTAATGAAAAACTGTTTTTT. The chain couples TRBV5-8 to TRBJ1-4; weak D call: TRBD1 (6 bases). This CDR3 has 15 amino acids. V lost 1 base and J 3 bases, leaving 10 bases between the germline ends. Germline assignment: CDR1 SGHTS and CDR2 YDEGEE.

The genes are TRBV5-5 and TRBJ2-1, with TRBD2 matching over 12 bases. V gave up 4 bases and J gave up 2 bases; unmatched junction bases: 7. The CDR3 spans 17 residues. CDR1 and CDR2 from the germline V gene are SGHKS and YYEKEE (reference sequence). This CDR3 reads CASSLRLAGVAYNEQFF. In DNA, the CDR3 is TGTGCCAGCAGCCTAAGACTAGCGGGAGTAGCCTACAATGAGCAGTTCTTC.

This chain joins TRBV19 and TRBJ1-2; 7 nucleotides match TRBD1. The CDR3 sequence is 14 residues long. V was clipped by 6 bases and J by 8 bases; unmatched bases: 12. Germline CDR1 is LNHDA and CDR2 is SQIVND (reference sequence). This CDR3 reads CASSPSGGWSGYTF. In DNA form, the CDR3 reads TGTGCCAGTAGCCCCTCAGGGGGATGGAGCGGCTACACCTTC.

A single count supports this clone. This chain uses TRBV28 with TRBJ2-7; tentatively, D is TRBD2 (5 bases). This CDR3 comprises 15 residues. Germline lookup yields CDR1 MDHEN and CDR2 SYDVKM. V dropped 5 bases and J dropped 1 base, with 15 bases sitting between them. The CDR3 sequence: CASSPSLRVSYEQYF. For the CDR3, the DNA is TGTGCCAGCAGTCCCTCATTGCGGGTGTCCTACGAGCAGTACTTC.